Below, 11 T cell receptor beta chains from the same sample are listed, as sequenced in a study of long-term antiretroviral therapy in people with HIV (dated by TCRdb to the early 2020s). Sequencing of the TRB variable region was done with the immunoSEQ hsTCRB v3.0 assay at survey level resolution. Drawn from immuneACCESS, this table holds only the in-frame rearrangements with V and J called that TCRdb kept. Clones are partly lost; checked studies trace under half to an unresolved V gene and leave the rest unexplained. In all, the sample holds 30,000 to 40,000 clones, and approximately 85% of those were seen once. The ten biggest clones cover 10% of the sample. The sample here was unsorted PBMCs, taken 2.2 years after starting antiretroviral therapy. These TCRs come from a man aged 18 to 30 with HIV.

This clone came up a few times. The chain employs TRBV2 and TRBJ1-2; 8 bases are a match to TRBD1. V shed 8 bases and J 7 bases; nucleotides not matched to a gene: 6. Germline loops: CDR1 SNHLY, CDR2 FYNNEI. The CDR3 contains 12 residues. The CDR3 DNA sequence: TGTGCCAGCCAGGACAGGGCTGGTGGCTACACCTTC. The encoded protein is CASQDRAGGYTF. The whole variable domain, remainder taken from reference TRBV2 and TRBJ1-2, is EPEVTQTPSHQVTQMGQEVILRCVPISNHLYFYWYRQILGQKVEFLVSFYNNEISEKSEIFDDQFSVERPDGSNFTLKIRSTKLEDSAMYFCASQDRAGGYTFGSGTRLTVV.

This clone occurred once. This rearrangement joins TRBV29-1 to TRBJ2-3, with D perhaps matching TRBD2 (6 bases). Per the germline V gene, CDR1 is SQVTM and CDR2 is ANQGSEA. V was clipped by 8 bases and J by 10 bases, with 22 bases between them. This CDR3 has 13 amino acids. CDR3 protein: CSIPGWSGEAQYF. CDR3 in DNA: TGCAGCATACCGGGGTGGTCGGGAGAAGCGCAGTATTTT.

This clone has just a few counts. The chain has TRBV30 and TRBJ2-7; tentatively, D is TRBD1 or TRBD2 (6 bases each). This CDR3 spans 14 amino acids. The V gene's germline CDR1 is GTSNPN and CDR2 SVGIG (reference sequence). Trimming left V 0 bases short and J 6 bases short, with 15 bases between. This CDR3 is CAWSVLSEGGEQYF. CDR3 DNA: TGTGCCTGGAGTGTACTAAGCGAGGGGGGCGAGCAGTACTTC.

The chain carries TRBV5-4 and TRBJ2-3, with 7 bases matching TRBD1. J lost 4 bases, V lost 4 bases, and 6 bases had no gene match. Per the germline V gene, CDR1 is SGHNT and CDR2 is YYREEE (reference sequence). This CDR3 contains 14 residues. As DNA, the CDR3 is TGTGCCAGCAGCCCGGACAGGAGTTCAGATACGCAGTATTTT. Its protein is CASSPDRSSDTQYF.

The chain recombines TRBV13 with TRBJ2-3, with TRBD2 matching over 8 bases. CDR3 size: 17 residues. The germline V gene has CDR1 PRHDT and CDR2 FYEKMQ (reference sequence). With 5 bases clipped from V and 6 bases from J, the junction kept 16 bases outside the gene matches. The CDR3 is CASSRFYSGGVVDTQYF. DNA of the CDR3: TGTGCCAGCAGCCGATTTTACAGCGGGGGTGTTGTCGATACGCAGTATTTT.

V usage is TRBV5-8 and J usage is TRBJ2-1; D call uncertain. The germline V gene encodes CDR1 SGHTS and CDR2 YDEGEE. The germline V and J ends were trimmed by 2 bases and 5 bases, with 5 bases remaining between them. This CDR3 spans 12 amino acids. CDR3 protein: CASSFGDNEQFF. The CDR3 DNA is TGTGCCAGCAGCTTCGGAGACAATGAGCAGTTCTTC.

The gene calls are TRBV27 and TRBJ2-1, with a tentative D call TRBD2 (7 bases). With 2 bases removed from V and 10 bases from J, the gap between germline ends came to 15 bases. The length of the CDR3 is 14 residues. Germline V gene sequence: CDR1 MNHEY, CDR2 SMNVEV (reference sequence). The CDR3 here is CASSLGEGGREQFF. CDR3 in DNA: TGTGCCAGCAGTTTAGGCGAGGGGGGGCGCGAGCAGTTCTTC.

The J gene is TRBJ2-4, the V gene TRBV5-6; 9 nucleotides align to TRBD1. CDR1 and CDR2 (germline): SGHDT, YYEEEE. Trimming at V came to 4 bases and at J to 6 bases, leaving 2 bases not matched to a gene. The CDR3 length is 13 residues. CDR3 protein: CASSPGQGNIQYF. For the CDR3, the DNA is TGTGCCAGCAGCCCGGGACAGGGAAACATTCAGTACTTC.

The sample holds one count of this clone. This rearrangement joins TRBV9 to TRBJ1-1, with D possibly TRBD1 on 5 matching bases. V lost 4 bases and J lost 5, with 12 bases in between. CDR3 length: 13 amino acids. Germline CDR1 reads SGDLS; CDR2 reads YYNGEE. CDR3 sequence reads: CASSPGGGTEAFF. CDR3 DNA sequence: TGTGCCAGCAGCCCGGGGGGAGGGACTGAAGCTTTCTTT.

V usage is TRBV7-3 and J usage is TRBJ1-2; 10 bases match TRBD1. Germline CDR1 SGHTA, CDR2 FQGTGA. Trimming removed 10 bases from V and 0 bases from J; junction bases left unmatched: 5. The CDR3 consists of 14 residues. The CDR3 is CATGTGDPNYGYTF. The CDR3 region has the DNA TGTGCCACCGGGACAGGGGACCCTAACTATGGCTACACCTTC.

The chain uses TRBV4-3 and TRBJ1-2; 7 bases line up with TRBD1. The junction had 9 bases not matched to a gene; V was cut back by 0 bases and J by 2 bases. The CDR3 is 17 residues long. Germline CDR1 and CDR2: LGHNA and YSLEER. Written as DNA, the CDR3 is TGCGCCAGCAGCCAAGATCGGACAGGACCACGGAACTATGGCTACACCTTC. It is translated as CASSQDRTGPRNYGYTF.